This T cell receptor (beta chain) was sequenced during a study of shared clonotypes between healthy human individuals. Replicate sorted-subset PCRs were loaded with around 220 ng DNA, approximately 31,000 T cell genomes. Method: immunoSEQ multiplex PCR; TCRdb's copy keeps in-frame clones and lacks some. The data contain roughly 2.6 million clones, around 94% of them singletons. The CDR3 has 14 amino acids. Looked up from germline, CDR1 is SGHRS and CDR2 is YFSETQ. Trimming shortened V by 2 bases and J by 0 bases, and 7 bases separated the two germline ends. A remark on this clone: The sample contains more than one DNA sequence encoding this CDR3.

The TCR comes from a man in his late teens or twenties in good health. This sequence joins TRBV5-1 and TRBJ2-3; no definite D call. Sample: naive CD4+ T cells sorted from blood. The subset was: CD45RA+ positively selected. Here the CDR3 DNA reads TGCGCCAGCAGCTTCGGTGGTAGCACAGATACGCAGTATTTT. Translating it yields CASSFGGSTDTQYF.